The rows below give T cell receptor beta chains drawn from one sample of a study of graft-versus-host responses after intestinal transplantation. The assay was immunoSEQ multiplex PCR, and TCRdb's table has in-frame clones only and misses some. The data hold 99,000 or so clones, with roughly 90% observed a single time. Their recognized antigens are unknown. The specimen comprised unstimulated CD8+ T cells sorted from spleen or lymph node cells, sampled before transplant. The receptors here all came from a human donor who was the organ donor for an intestinal transplant. CDR3s include the opening cysteine and the closing phenylalanine or tryptophan. The D gene is left open where the match is weak. The size entry is marked missing in some rows and otherwise reads once, few, many or a size class.

J: TRBJ2-7; D: -; V: TRBV30; size: once; CDR3: CAWMEEGYEQYF; DNA: TGTGCCTGGATGGAGGAAGGCTACGAGCAGTACTTC
J: TRBJ2-1; D: -; V: TRBV19; size: once; CDR3: CASSTYSYNEQFF; DNA: TGTGCCAGTAGTACGTACAGTTACAATGAGCAGTTCTTC
J: TRBJ2-3; D: TRBD2; V: TRBV5-1; size: -; CDR3: CASSSILAGIDTDTQYF; DNA: TGCGCCAGCAGCTCGATACTAGCGGGTATTGATACAGATACGCAGTATTTT
J: TRBJ2-5; D: TRBD1; V: TRBV7-9; size: -; CDR3: CASSLGTGGSLMETQYF; DNA: TGTGCCAGCAGCTTAGGGACAGGGGGCTCATTGATGGAGACCCAGTACTTC
J: TRBJ2-1; D: TRBD2; V: TRBV5-4; size: -; CDR3: CASSSGLAGGHEQFF; DNA: TGTGCCAGCAGTTCGGGACTAGCGGGAGGGCATGAGCAGTTCTTC
J: TRBJ1-1; D: -; V: TRBV6-1; size: -; CDR3: CASSENTGTLSPEAFF; DNA: TGTGCCAGCAGTGAGAACACCGGGACTTTAAGTCCTGAAGCTTTCTTT
J: TRBJ2-3; D: TRBD2; V: TRBV4-2; size: -; CDR3: CASSQIGSGGGTDTQYF; DNA: TGTGCCAGCAGCCAAATTGGTAGCGGGGGTGGCACAGATACGCAGTATTTT
J: TRBJ1-6; D: TRBD1; V: TRBV6-5; size: -; CDR3: CASSSNRGRSPLHF; DNA: TGTGCCAGCAGCTCAAACAGGGGACGATCACCTCTCCACTTT
J: TRBJ2-7; D: -; V: TRBV5-6; size: once; CDR3: CASSFPGLFAEQYF; DNA: TGTGCCAGCAGCTTCCCGGGTCTTTTCGCCGAGCAGTACTTC
J: TRBJ2-4; D: TRBD1; V: TRBV30; size: -; CDR3: CAGRDSLHIQYF; DNA: TGTGCCGGCCGGGACAGTCTCCACATTCAGTACTTC
J: TRBJ2-1; D: -; V: TRBV7-2; size: -; CDR3: CASSLAAGGVLEQFF; DNA: TGTGCCAGCAGCTTAGCAGCGGGCGGGGTCTTGGAGCAGTTCTTC
J: TRBJ2-1; D: TRBD2; V: TRBV6-5; size: -; CDR3: CASSPGTRDEQFF; DNA: TGTGCCAGCAGCCCCGGGACTAGAGACGAGCAGTTCTTC
J: TRBJ2-5; D: -; V: TRBV28; size: -; CDR3: CASSLSFQGLQETQYF; DNA: TGTGCCAGCAGTTTATCATTTCAGGGACTCCAAGAGACCCAGTACTTC
J: TRBJ2-7; D: TRBD2; V: TRBV13; size: -; CDR3: CASSRGLAGVGPYEQYF; DNA: TGTGCCAGCAGCCGGGGACTAGCGGGAGTCGGGCCTTACGAGCAGTACTTC
J: TRBJ2-1; D: TRBD2; V: TRBV9; size: -; CDR3: CASSVGRTSGGELALGEQFF; DNA: TGTGCCAGCAGCGTGGGAAGGACTAGCGGGGGGGAACTCGCCCTTGGGGAGCAGTTCTTC
J: TRBJ1-1; D: -; V: TRBV29-1; size: -; CDR3: CSVVPRGGEAFF; DNA: TGCAGCGTTGTCCCACGGGGGGGTGAAGCTTTCTTT
J: TRBJ2-7; D: -; V: TRBV18; size: -; CDR3: CASSPWGAYEQYF; DNA: TGTGCCAGCTCACCGTGGGGGGCCTACGAGCAGTACTTC
J: TRBJ2-1; D: TRBD2; V: TRBV6-5; size: -; CDR3: CASSITSGDNEQFF; DNA: TGTGCCAGCAGTATAACTAGCGGCGACAATGAGCAGTTCTTC
J: TRBJ2-3; D: -; V: TRBV10-2; size: -; CDR3: CASSEVGGTDTQYF; DNA: TGCGCCAGCAGTGAGGTCGGGGGTACAGATACGCAGTATTTT
J: TRBJ1-5; D: -; V: TRBV10-2; size: -; CDR3: CASSERGWQPQHF; DNA: TGCGCCAGCAGTGAACGGGGTTGGCAGCCCCAGCATTTT
J: TRBJ2-3; D: -; V: TRBV7-9; size: -; CDR3: CAVLVNLPDTQYF; DNA: TGTGCCGTCCTAGTAAACCTCCCAGATACGCAGTATTTT
J: TRBJ2-1; D: -; V: TRBV9; size: -; CDR3: CASSPQDNWVDNEQFF; DNA: TGTGCCAGCAGCCCACAGGACAACTGGGTGGACAATGAGCAGTTCTTC
J: TRBJ2-3; D: -; V: TRBV5-1; size: -; CDR3: CASNHGVGGTDTQYF; DNA: TGCGCCAGCAACCACGGGGTCGGGGGCACAGATACGCAGTATTTT
J: TRBJ2-1; D: TRBD2; V: TRBV9; size: -; CDR3: CASSVTSGERREQFF; DNA: TGTGCCAGCAGCGTAACTAGCGGGGAAAGGCGGGAGCAGTTCTTC
J: TRBJ2-1; D: TRBD1; V: TRBV4-3; size: -; CDR3: CASSQEDGQGYNEQFF; DNA: TGCGCCAGCAGCCAAGAGGACGGACAGGGTTACAATGAGCAGTTCTTC
J: TRBJ1-2; D: -; V: TRBV11-3; size: -; CDR3: CASSLFNQDNYGYTF; DNA: TGTGCCAGCAGCTTGTTCAATCAGGATAACTATGGCTACACCTTC
J: TRBJ1-2; D: -; V: TRBV21-1; size: -; CDR3: CASSKCQIQSLFYGYTF; DNA: TGTGCCAGCAGCAAATGCCAGATACAGAGTTTATTCTATGGCTACACCTTC
J: TRBJ2-1; D: -; V: TRBV5-6; size: -; CDR3: CASSRGQGLFF; DNA: TGTGCCAGCAGCCGCGGGCAGGGGCTGTTCTTC
J: TRBJ2-7; D: TRBD2; V: TRBV6-1; size: -; CDR3: CASSELYSGRWGYEQYF; DNA: TGTGCCAGCAGTGAATTGTATAGCGGGAGGTGGGGTTACGAGCAGTACTTC
J: TRBJ2-7; D: TRBD1; V: TRBV4-1; size: once; CDR3: CASSQATGTGDEQYF; DNA: TGCGCCAGCAGCCAAGCTACCGGGACAGGAGACGAGCAGTACTTC
J: TRBJ2-5; D: TRBD2; V: TRBV28; size: -; CDR3: CASSSLLRESQETQYF; DNA: TGTGCCAGCAGTTCCCTTCTGCGGGAGTCCCAAGAGACCCAGTACTTC
J: TRBJ1-6; D: -; V: TRBV19; size: -; CDR3: CASSSSYNSPLHF; DNA: TGTGCCAGTTCGAGCTCCTATAATTCACCCCTCCACTTT
J: TRBJ1-2; D: -; V: TRBV15; size: -; CDR3: CATSDTGFGYGYTF; DNA: TGTGCCACCAGCGATACAGGGTTTGGCTATGGCTACACCTTC
J: TRBJ2-2; D: -; V: TRBV11-2; size: -; CDR3: CASSLGSGQDTGELFF; DNA: TGTGCCAGCAGCTTAGGTTCAGGGCAGGACACCGGGGAGCTGTTTTTT
J: TRBJ2-7; D: TRBD2; V: TRBV9; size: -; CDR3: CASSVGSGRAAFYEQYF; DNA: TGTGCCAGCAGCGTAGGTAGCGGGAGAGCGGCCTTCTACGAGCAGTACTTC
J: TRBJ1-1; D: -; V: TRBV5-1; size: -; CDR3: CASSGGDGVGFPEAFF; DNA: TGCGCCAGCAGCGGGGGGGACGGGGTCGGTTTCCCTGAAGCTTTCTTT
J: TRBJ2-5; D: -; V: TRBV28; size: -; CDR3: CASSLTGPQKTQYF; DNA: TGTGCCAGCAGTCTCACAGGGCCTCAAAAGACCCAGTACTTC
J: TRBJ2-1; D: -; V: TRBV30; size: -; CDR3: CAWSVRGGPIDEQFF; DNA: TGTGCCTGGAGTGTGCGAGGCGGGCCTATCGATGAGCAGTTCTTC
J: TRBJ1-1; D: TRBD1; V: TRBV13; size: -; CDR3: CASTEGTANTEAFF; DNA: TGTGCCAGCACCGAAGGGACAGCTAACACTGAAGCTTTCTTT
J: TRBJ2-1; D: TRBD2; V: TRBV27; size: -; CDR3: CASGPTSGGPYSSYNEQFF; DNA: TGTGCCAGCGGCCCGACTAGCGGGGGGCCTTATAGCTCCTACAATGAGCAGTTCTTC
J: TRBJ2-2; D: -; V: TRBV6-5; size: -; CDR3: CASSYGQGMNTGELFF; DNA: TGTGCCAGCAGTTACGGGCAGGGGATGAACACCGGGGAGCTGTTTTTT
J: TRBJ1-5; D: TRBD1; V: TRBV12-5; size: -; CDR3: CASGLVGQGGNQPQHF; DNA: TGTGCTAGTGGTTTGGTAGGACAGGGCGGCAATCAGCCCCAGCATTTT
J: TRBJ2-1; D: -; V: TRBV4-1; size: -; CDR3: CASSQDSWNEQFF; DNA: TGCGCCAGCAGCCAAGATAGCTGGAATGAGCAGTTCTTC
J: TRBJ2-3; D: TRBD2; V: TRBV6-1; size: -; CDR3: CASSEGREVSDTQYF; DNA: TGTGCCAGCAGTGAAGGGCGGGAGGTCTCAGATACGCAGTATTTT
J: TRBJ2-5; D: TRBD2; V: TRBV2; size: -; CDR3: CASSELATGGMETQYF; DNA: TGTGCCAGCAGTGAACTAGCAACGGGAGGGATGGAGACCCAGTACTTC
J: TRBJ2-3; D: -; V: TRBV5-4; size: -; CDR3: CAIRLADTQYF; DNA: TGTGCCATCCGCCTAGCAGATACGCAGTATTTT